This TCR beta chain was recovered during a study of T cells in localized non-small cell lung cancer. The germline gives CDR1 KGHSY, CDR2 FQNENV. CDR3 size: 14 residues. The ends were cut back, 0 bases at V and 0 bases at J, with 6 bases in the middle. Produced via immunoSEQ multiplex PCR; TCRdb's table is partial and in-frame only. The top ten clones hold approximately 7.6% of a sample with about 6,100 clones, under 55% of them seen once. The sequencing used lung tumor tissue, collected before any cancer treatment. The gene calls are TRBV16 and TRBJ2-7, with D possibly being TRBD2 (5 bases). The clonotype comes from a man aged 40 to 75 with stage III lung adenocarcinoma. CDR3 bases: TGTGCCAGCAGCCAATCGGGGAGCTCCTACGAGCAGTACTTC. This gives the protein CASSQSGSSYEQYF.